One T cell receptor beta chain is described in this entry. Its cognate antigen is unknown. This sample's TCRbeta library carried unique molecular identifier barcodes. TCRdb passed the PCR reads through MiXCR, listing each CDR3 protein once. Among about 580,000 distinct CDR3 sequences listed, 27% were seen once. Germline lookup yields CDR1 SGHRS and CDR2 YFSETQ. This CDR3 is 15 amino acids long. Between the trimmed V and J ends, which lost 1 base and 0 bases, there was a span of 9 bases. This sample is drawn from a study of T-cell reconstitution after alpha-beta-depleted transplantation in children. Study-wide results and caveats: T-cell numbers and diversity, one year after transplant, stemmed largely from T cells that were newly produced.

This rearrangement joins TRBV5-1 to TRBJ2-3, with D possibly being TRBD1 (6 bases). The sequence was obtained from a boy younger than two with Wiskott-Aldrich syndrome, due to receive a stem cell transplant. The source was PBMCs, collected before TCRalphabeta/CD19-depleted stem cell transplant. The CDR3 loop reads CASSLSTGSTDTQYF. DNA for the CDR3: TGCGCCAGCAGCTTGTCTACAGGGAGCACAGATACGCAGTATTTT.